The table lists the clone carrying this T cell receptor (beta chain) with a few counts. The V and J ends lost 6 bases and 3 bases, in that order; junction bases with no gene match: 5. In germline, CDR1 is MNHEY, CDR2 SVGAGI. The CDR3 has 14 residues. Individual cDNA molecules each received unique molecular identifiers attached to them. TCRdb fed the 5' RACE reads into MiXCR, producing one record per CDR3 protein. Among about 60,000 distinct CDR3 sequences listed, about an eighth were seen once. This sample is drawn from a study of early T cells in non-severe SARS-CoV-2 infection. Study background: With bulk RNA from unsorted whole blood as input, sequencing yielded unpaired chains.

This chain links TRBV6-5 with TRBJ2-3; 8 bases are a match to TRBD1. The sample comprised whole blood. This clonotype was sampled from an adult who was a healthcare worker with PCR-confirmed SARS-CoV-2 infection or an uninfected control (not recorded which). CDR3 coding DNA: TGTGCCAGCAGCCGGGACAGGATAACAGATACGCAGTATTTT. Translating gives CASSRDRITDTQYF.